The rows below give T cell receptor beta chains drawn from one sample of a study of T cells in Graves' hyperthyroidism and ophthalmopathy. TCRdb recomputed calls from the multiplex PCR reads with MiXCR, one row per CDR3 protein. The sample yields 600,000 to 800,000 distinct CDR3 sequences, under 45% seen once. Sample: blood. These receptors were obtained from a woman aged 40 to 50 with Graves' hyperthyroidism. The CDR3 runs from the conserved cysteine through the conserved F or W. Each record gives: CDR3 DNA, CDR3 protein, D gene, clone size, CDR3 length, J gene, V gene. The D gene is left open where the match is weak. Only some rows state a clone size, as once, few, many or a class for expanded clones.

TGTGCCAGCAGAGTCGAGGCTAGCGGGCGGGGGGAGACCCAGCATTTT | CASRVEASGRGETQHF | . | . | 16 | TRBJ1-5 | TRBV9
TGCAGTGCTAGAGAAATTAGCGGGAAGTCCTACGAGCAGTGCTTC | CSAREISGKSYEQCF | TRBD2 | . | 15 | TRBJ2-7 | TRBV20-1
TGTGCCAGCAGCTTAGGGGACAGAGTAAACACCGGGGAGCTGTTTTTT | CASSLGDRVNTGELFF | TRBD1 | . | 16 | TRBJ2-2 | TRBV7-2
TGTGCCAGCAGCGGCAGCCGAATAAAAGGGTGGCCTGGAAACACCATATATTTT | CASSGSRIKGWPGNTIYF | . | . | 18 | TRBJ1-3 | TRBV9
TGTGCCAGCAGCTCCCAGGTCGTTCGGGCCCCCCAAGAGACCCAGTACTTC | CASSSQVVRAPQETQYF | . | many | 17 | TRBJ2-5 | TRBV9
TGTGCCAGCAGCTCTCGGACAGGGGATGAGCAGTTCTTC | CASSSRTGDEQFF | TRBD1 | once | 13 | TRBJ2-1 | TRBV7-9
TGTGCCAGCAGCCAACAACAGAGCTCTGGAAACACCATATATTTT | CASSQQQSSGNTIYF | . | many | 15 | TRBJ1-3 | TRBV7-9
TGCAGCGTTGAGGGACAGGAGCCTTACGAGCAGTACTTC | CSVEGQEPYEQYF | TRBD1 | many | 13 | TRBJ2-7 | TRBV29-1
TGCAGCGTGGCAGTACTGACACTAGATAGCACAGATACGCAGTATTTT | CSVAVLTLDSTDTQYF | . | few | 16 | TRBJ2-3 | TRBV29-1
TGTGCCAGCAGAACGACAGGGGGCAACACCGGGGAGCTGTTTTTT | CASRTTGGNTGELFF | TRBD1 | . | 15 | TRBJ2-2 | TRBV6-1
TGTGCCAGCAGCTTAGTAGGCGGGGGATCGGATACGCAGTATTTT | CASSLVGGGSDTQYF | TRBD2 | . | 15 | TRBJ2-3 | TRBV11-2
TGTGCCAGCAGTAACGCGTGGAGGGGGGTCCGGGAGACCCAGTACTTC | CASSNAWRGVRETQYF | . | once | 16 | TRBJ2-5 | TRBV6-5
TGCGCCAGCAGCTTAAGTCTAGTAGGGAGCGCTGAAGCTTTCTTT | CASSLSLVGSAEAFF | . | few | 15 | TRBJ1-1 | TRBV5-1
TGTGCCAGCAGTCCATCGAGAATCAACGGGGCCAACGTCCTGACTTTC | CASSPSRINGANVLTF | . | . | 16 | TRBJ2-6 | TRBV2
TGTGCCAGCAGCCCCAGCCCCGGGACGGCCTTAACAGCTGAAGCTTTCTTT | CASSPSPGTALTAEAFF | . | few | 17 | TRBJ1-1 | TRBV9
TGTGCCAGCAGCCAATTCGGTAAGCAGAACACTGAAGCTTTCTTT | CASSQFGKQNTEAFF | . | . | 15 | TRBJ1-1 | TRBV2
TGTGCCAGCAGGAGGACAGAACTCTCTGGAAACACCATATATTTT | CASRRTELSGNTIYF | . | few | 15 | TRBJ1-3 | TRBV6-5
TGTGCCAGCAGAGGAGACACAGGGAACACTGAAGCTTTCTTT | CASRGDTGNTEAFF | . | . | 14 | TRBJ1-1 | TRBV6-5
TGTGCCAGCAGTGTCGTCCGGGACAGGGAATTGAATGGCTACACCTTC | CASSVVRDRELNGYTF | TRBD1 | many | 16 | TRBJ1-2 | TRBV5-6
TGTGCCGGCAGCTCAACAGGGGAGACCCAGTACTTC | CAGSSTGETQYF | . | . | 12 | TRBJ2-5 | TRBV7-9
TGCGCCAGCAGTGAGTCGCAGGGAGGGACTGAAGCTTTCTTT | CASSESQGGTEAFF | . | many | 14 | TRBJ1-1 | TRBV10-1
TGTGCCAGTAGTATACGGGTAAGGACAGGGCATAGCAATCAGCCCCAGCATTTT | CASSIRVRTGHSNQPQHF | TRBD1 | many | 18 | TRBJ1-5 | TRBV19
TGTGCCAGCAGCGACTCGGGGGGGCCTTCCTACGAGCAGTACTTC | CASSDSGGPSYEQYF | TRBD2 | . | 15 | TRBJ2-7 | TRBV10-1
TGTGCCAGCAGCCAAGGCCTCTACCGGGGAGCCCGGGCCACTGAAGCTTTCTTT | CASSQGLYRGARATEAFF | . | . | 18 | TRBJ1-1 | TRBV14
TGTGCCAGCACTCTAGGACAGGGGGCTTATGGAAACACCATATATTTT | CASTLGQGAYGNTIYF | TRBD1 | few | 16 | TRBJ1-3 | TRBV2
TGTGCCAGCAGGGACACAGCAACTAATGAAAAACTGTTTTTT | CASRDTATNEKLFF | . | few | 14 | TRBJ1-4 | TRBV10-3
TGTGCCACCTTGACAGGGACACAGGGAACTGAAGCTTTC | CATLTGTQGTEAF | TRBD1 | . | 13 | TRBJ2-6 | TRBV10-3
TGTGCCAGCAGCCCACAGGGGAGGGAGGGCTACACCTTC | CASSPQGREGYTF | TRBD1 | many | 13 | TRBJ1-2 | TRBV12-3/TRBV12-4
TGTGCCAGCAGCTTTAGACAGCACCCGCACTATGGCTACACCTTC | CASSFRQHPHYGYTF | . | . | 15 | TRBJ1-2 | TRBV7-6
TGTGCCAGTACGGGACAGGGATACTACGAGCAGTACTTC | CASTGQGYYEQYF | TRBD1 | many | 13 | TRBJ2-7 | TRBV25-1
TGTGCCAGCAGCCCTGACACTGTACAAGAGACCCAGTACTTC | CASSPDTVQETQYF | . | . | 14 | TRBJ2-5 | TRBV11-1
TGTGCCAGTAGTATCACGGTCTCTGGGGCCAACGTCCTGACTTTC | CASSITVSGANVLTF | . | few | 15 | TRBJ2-6 | TRBV19
TGTGCCAGCGGACTAGCGGCCCTCCAAGAGACCCAGTACTTC | CASGLAALQETQYF | TRBD2 | few | 14 | TRBJ2-5 | TRBV7-2
TGTGCCAGCAGCCGTCCTGGGGCCAACGTCCTGACTTTC | CASSRPGANVLTF | . | many | 13 | TRBJ2-6 | TRBV5-6
TGTGCCAGTAGTATTCGTATAGGAACAAAACGCGGGGAGACCCAGTACTTC | CASSIRIGTKRGETQYF | . | once | 17 | TRBJ2-5 | TRBV19
TGTGCCAGCACCTCACGAGGACTAGCGGGAGGGCACCAAGAGACCCAGTACTTC | CASTSRGLAGGHQETQYF | TRBD2 | once | 18 | TRBJ2-5 | TRBV9
TGCAGCCCGCGGACAGCTCAGAACACTGAAGCTTTCTTT | CSPRTAQNTEAFF | . | . | 13 | TRBJ1-1 | TRBV29-1
TGTGCCAGCAGCGCCGGGATCAATTCACCCCTCCACTTT | CASSAGINSPLHF | . | many | 13 | TRBJ1-6 | TRBV9
TGTGCCAGCAGCTCCGCCTTGGGGACAGTCGATGAAAAACTGTTTTTT | CASSSALGTVDEKLFF | TRBD1 | few | 16 | TRBJ1-4 | TRBV7-9
TGTGCCAGCAACTCTTGGGTGGGGGAGATCCTCTCTGGGGCCAACGTCCTGACTTTC | CASNSWVGEILSGANVLTF | . | . | 19 | TRBJ2-6 | TRBV11-3
TGTGCCAGCAGCGCGACAGGGGTTCACGACCAGTACTTC | CASSATGVHDQYF | TRBD1 | once | 13 | TRBJ2-7 | TRBV9
TGTGCCAGCAGCTTAGAAACGGCAGCCTCTGGAAACACCATATATTTT | CASSLETAASGNTIYF | . | many | 16 | TRBJ1-3 | TRBV7-8
TGCGCCAGCAGTCTAGGGGTGACGGGGGCTTTCTTT | CASSLGVTGAFF | . | few | 12 | TRBJ1-1 | TRBV5-1
TGCGCCAGCAGCCAGGGGACAGGGGCTGGTCAGCCCCAGCATTTT | CASSQGTGAGQPQHF | TRBD1 | . | 15 | TRBJ1-5 | TRBV4-3
TGTGCCAGCAGTGACCCTTCTGGCGCCCGCGGGGAAAAACTGTTTTTT | CASSDPSGARGEKLFF | . | few | 16 | TRBJ1-4 | TRBV25-1
TGCGCCAGCAGCCAAGATAATTTGGGCCGTTCCAGCAATCAGCCCCAGCATTTT | CASSQDNLGRSSNQPQHF | . | few | 18 | TRBJ1-5 | TRBV4-1
TGTGCCAGCAGCTTAAGAGTAGATTACGAGCAGTACTTC | CASSLRVDYEQYF | . | . | 13 | TRBJ2-7 | TRBV5-6
TGTGCCAGCAGCCACTCTAGCCGCTACTACGAGCAGTACTTC | CASSHSSRYYEQYF | . | . | 14 | TRBJ2-7 | TRBV6-5
TGCGCCAGCAGCCAAAGTTTACAGGTCTATGGCTACACCTTC | CASSQSLQVYGYTF | . | . | 14 | TRBJ1-2 | TRBV4-3
TGTGCCAGCAGCCTGACAGGGGCGGCCGACGAGCAGTACTTC | CASSLTGAADEQYF | TRBD1 | few | 14 | TRBJ2-7 | TRBV7-9
TGTGCCAGCAGCTTAGACACCCCGCATTCACCCCTCCACTTT | CASSLDTPHSPLHF | . | many | 14 | TRBJ1-6 | TRBV7-2
TGTGCCAGCAGCTTGGGCAGGGGGCCTGACACTGAAGCTTTCTTT | CASSLGRGPDTEAFF | TRBD1 | . | 15 | TRBJ1-1 | TRBV5-5
TGTGCCAGCAGCTCAACTTCAGACAGGGGGGAGTATGGCTACACCTTC | CASSSTSDRGEYGYTF | TRBD1 | . | 16 | TRBJ1-2 | TRBV11-1